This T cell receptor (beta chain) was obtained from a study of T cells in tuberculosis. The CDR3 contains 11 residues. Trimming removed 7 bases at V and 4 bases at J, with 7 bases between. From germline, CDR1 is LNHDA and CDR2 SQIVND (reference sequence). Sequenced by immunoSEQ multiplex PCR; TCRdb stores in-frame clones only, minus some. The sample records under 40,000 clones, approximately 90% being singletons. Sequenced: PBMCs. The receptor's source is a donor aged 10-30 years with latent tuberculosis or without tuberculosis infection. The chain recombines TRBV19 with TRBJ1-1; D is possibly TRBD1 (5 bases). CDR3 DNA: TGTGCCAGTATTAGGGGCACTGAAGCTTTCTTT. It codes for CASIRGTEAFF.